Presented here are 3 T cell receptor beta chains from one specimen sequenced in a study of PD-L1 blockade in urothelial cancer. Time point given: pretreatment peripheral blood. Produced via immunoSEQ multiplex PCR; TCRdb's table is partial and in-frame only. The sample carries 98,000 or so clones, 90% recorded once. The sample consisted of PBMCs, taken around atezolizumab (anti-PD-L1) treatment. These receptors were taken from a man aged 60 to 69 with urothelial cancer.

The chain uses TRBV27 and TRBJ1-1; possibly TRBD1 for D (6 bases). The CDR3 has 13 residues. Per germline, CDR1 MNHEY and CDR2 SMNVEV (reference sequence). Between the trimmed V and J ends, which lost 7 bases and 0 bases, there was a span of 9 bases. CDR3: CASKGEMNTEAFF. CDR3 nucleotides: TGTGCCAGCAAGGGGGAGATGAACACTGAAGCTTTCTTT.

The rearrangement uses TRBV9 and TRBJ1-2; the D gene is possibly TRBD1 (5 bases). This CDR3 is built from 13 residues. Looked up from germline, CDR1 is SGDLS and CDR2 is YYNGEE. The ends were cut back, 4 bases at V and 5 bases at J, with 12 bases in the middle. CDR3 protein: CASSPTGPYGYTF. CDR3 in DNA: TGTGCCAGCAGCCCCACAGGCCCTTATGGCTACACCTTC.

J is TRBJ2-3 and V is TRBV5-1, with 9 nucleotides matching TRBD1. The CDR3 consists of 14 residues. Germline V gene sequence: CDR1 SGHRS, CDR2 YFSETQ. The trim removed 0 bases at V and 4 bases at J, leaving 0 bases unmatched. The DNA of the CDR3 is TGCGCCAGCAGCTTGGGACAGGGGGCAGATACGCAGTATTTT. This codes for CASSLGQGADTQYF. The whole variable domain, filled in from reference TRBV5-1 and TRBJ2-3, reads KAGVTQTPRYLIKTRGQQVTLSCSPISGHRSVSWYQQTPGQGLQFLFEYFSETQRNKGNFPGRFSGRQFSNSRSEMNVSTLELGDSALYLCASSLGQGADTQYFGPGTRLTVL.